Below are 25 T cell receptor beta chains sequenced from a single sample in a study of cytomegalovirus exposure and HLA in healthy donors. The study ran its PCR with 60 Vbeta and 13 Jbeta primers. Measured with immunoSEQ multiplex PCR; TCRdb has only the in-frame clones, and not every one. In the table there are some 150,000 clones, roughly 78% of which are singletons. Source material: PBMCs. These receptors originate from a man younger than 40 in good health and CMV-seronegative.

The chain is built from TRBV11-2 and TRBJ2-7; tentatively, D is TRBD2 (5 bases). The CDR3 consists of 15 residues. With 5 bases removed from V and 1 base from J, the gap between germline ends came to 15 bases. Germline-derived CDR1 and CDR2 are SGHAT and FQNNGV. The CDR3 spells CASSIREGPSYEQYF. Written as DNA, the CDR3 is TGTGCCAGCAGCATACGCGAGGGTCCATCCTACGAGCAGTACTTC.

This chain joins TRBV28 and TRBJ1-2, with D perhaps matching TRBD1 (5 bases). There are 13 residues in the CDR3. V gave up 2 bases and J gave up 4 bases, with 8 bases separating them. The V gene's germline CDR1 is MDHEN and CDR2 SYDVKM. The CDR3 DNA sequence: TGTGCCAGCAGTTTAGGAGGGGTCTATGGCTACACCTTC. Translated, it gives CASSLGGVYGYTF.

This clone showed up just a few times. DNA of the CDR3: TGCAGCGTTGTTAAGGGGTTACCCTATGGCTACACCTTC. As protein: CSVVKGLPYGYTF. The V call is TRBV29-1, the J call TRBJ1-2; weak D call: TRBD1 (5 bases). The germline V gene encodes CDR1 SQVTM and CDR2 ANQGSEA. CDR3 length equals 13 residues. V was pared by 4 bases and J by 4 bases, with 13 bases between.

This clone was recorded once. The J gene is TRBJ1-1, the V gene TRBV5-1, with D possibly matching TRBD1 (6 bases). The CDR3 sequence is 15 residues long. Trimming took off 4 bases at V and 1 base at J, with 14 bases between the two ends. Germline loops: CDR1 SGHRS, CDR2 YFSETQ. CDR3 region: CASSLQGSSNTEAFF. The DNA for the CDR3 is TGCGCCAGCAGCCTACAGGGTTCCTCGAACACTGAAGCTTTCTTT. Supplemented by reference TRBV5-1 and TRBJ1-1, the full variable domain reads KAGVTQTPRYLIKTRGQQVTLSCSPISGHRSVSWYQQTPGQGLQFLFEYFSETQRNKGNFPGRFSGRQFSNSRSEMNVSTLELGDSALYLCASSLQGSSNTEAFFGQGTRLTVV.

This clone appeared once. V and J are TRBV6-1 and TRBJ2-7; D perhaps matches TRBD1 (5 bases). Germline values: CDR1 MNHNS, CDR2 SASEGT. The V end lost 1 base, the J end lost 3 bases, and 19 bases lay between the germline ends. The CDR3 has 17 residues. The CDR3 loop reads CASSEEAGPSVFYEQYF. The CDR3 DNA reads TGTGCCAGCAGTGAAGAGGCAGGGCCCTCAGTATTCTACGAGCAGTACTTC.

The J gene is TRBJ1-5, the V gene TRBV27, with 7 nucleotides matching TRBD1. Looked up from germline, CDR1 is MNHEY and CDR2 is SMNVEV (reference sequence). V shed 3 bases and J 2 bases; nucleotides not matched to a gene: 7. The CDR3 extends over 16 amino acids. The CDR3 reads CASSFSSTGGNQPQHF. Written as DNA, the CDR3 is TGTGCCAGCAGTTTTTCTTCTACAGGGGGCAATCAGCCCCAGCATTTT.

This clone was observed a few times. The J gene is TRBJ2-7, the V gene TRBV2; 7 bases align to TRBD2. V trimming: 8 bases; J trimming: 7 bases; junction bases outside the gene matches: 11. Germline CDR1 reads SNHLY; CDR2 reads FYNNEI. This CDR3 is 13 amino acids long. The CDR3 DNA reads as TGTGCCAGCGCTGGCGGGGGTGAAAGAGAGCAGTACTTC. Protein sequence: CASAGGGEREQYF.

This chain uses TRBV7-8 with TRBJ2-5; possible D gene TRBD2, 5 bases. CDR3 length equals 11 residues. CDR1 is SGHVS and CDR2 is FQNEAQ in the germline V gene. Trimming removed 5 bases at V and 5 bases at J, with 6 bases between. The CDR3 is CASSPGETQYF. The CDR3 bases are TGTGCCAGCAGCCCGGGGGAGACCCAGTACTTC.

In DNA form, the CDR3 reads TGCGCCAGCAGCCAAGAAACAGGGTTTGAAGCTTTCTTT. This codes for CASSQETGFEAFF. This chain links TRBV4-1 with TRBJ1-1; possibly TRBD1 for D (6 bases). The CDR3 loop spans 13 amino acids. Germline CDR1 MGHRA, CDR2 YSYEKL. V lost 0 bases, J lost 7 bases, and 9 bases lay in between.

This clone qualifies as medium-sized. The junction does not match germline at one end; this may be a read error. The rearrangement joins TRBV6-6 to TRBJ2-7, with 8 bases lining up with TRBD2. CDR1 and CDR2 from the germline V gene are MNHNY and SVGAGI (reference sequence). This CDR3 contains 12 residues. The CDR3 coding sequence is TGTGCCAGCAGTTCCGGGATGGTAGCGGGGAACTTC. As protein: CASSSGMVAGNF.

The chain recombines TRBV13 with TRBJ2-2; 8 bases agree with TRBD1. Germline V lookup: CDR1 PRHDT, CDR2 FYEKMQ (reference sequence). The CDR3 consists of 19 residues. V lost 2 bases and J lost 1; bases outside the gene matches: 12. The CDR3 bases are TGTGCCAGCAGCTTAATGTCCCCCTGGACAGGGAAGAACACCGGGGAGCTGTTTTTT. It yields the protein CASSLMSPWTGKNTGELFF.

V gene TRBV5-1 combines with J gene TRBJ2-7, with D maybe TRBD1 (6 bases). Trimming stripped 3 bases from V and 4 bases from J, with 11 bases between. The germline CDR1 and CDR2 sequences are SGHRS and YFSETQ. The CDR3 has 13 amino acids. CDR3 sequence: CASSWGQGYEQYF. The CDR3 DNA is TGCGCCAGCAGCTGGGGGCAGGGTTACGAGCAGTACTTC.

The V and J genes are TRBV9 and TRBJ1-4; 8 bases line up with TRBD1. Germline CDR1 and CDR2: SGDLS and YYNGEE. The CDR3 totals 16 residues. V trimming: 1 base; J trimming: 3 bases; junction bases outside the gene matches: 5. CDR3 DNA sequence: TGTGCCAGCAGCGTATCCGGACAGGGACCTAATGAAAAACTGTTTTTT. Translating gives CASSVSGQGPNEKLFF. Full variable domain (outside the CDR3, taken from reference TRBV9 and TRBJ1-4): DSGVTQTPKHLITATGQRVTLRCSPRSGDLSVYWYQQSLDQGLQFLIQYYNGEERAKGNILERFSAQQFPDLHSELNLSSLELGDSALYFCASSVSGQGPNEKLFFGSGTQLSVL.

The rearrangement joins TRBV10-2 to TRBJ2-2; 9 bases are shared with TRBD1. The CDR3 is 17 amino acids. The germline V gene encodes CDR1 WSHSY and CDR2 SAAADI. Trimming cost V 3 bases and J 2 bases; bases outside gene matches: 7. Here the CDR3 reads CASSDGPGQGNTGELFF. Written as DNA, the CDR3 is TGCGCCAGCAGTGATGGTCCGGGACAGGGTAACACCGGGGAGCTGTTTTTT.

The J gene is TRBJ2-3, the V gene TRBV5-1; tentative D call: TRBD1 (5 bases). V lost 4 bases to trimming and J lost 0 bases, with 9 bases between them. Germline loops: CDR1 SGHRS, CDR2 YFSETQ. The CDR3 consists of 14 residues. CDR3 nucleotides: TGCGCCAGCAGCACCGACAGTAGCACAGATACGCAGTATTTT. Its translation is CASSTDSSTDTQYF. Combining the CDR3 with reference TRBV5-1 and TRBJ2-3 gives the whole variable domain KAGVTQTPRYLIKTRGQQVTLSCSPISGHRSVSWYQQTPGQGLQFLFEYFSETQRNKGNFPGRFSGRQFSNSRSEMNVSTLELGDSALYLCASSTDSSTDTQYFGPGTRLTVL.

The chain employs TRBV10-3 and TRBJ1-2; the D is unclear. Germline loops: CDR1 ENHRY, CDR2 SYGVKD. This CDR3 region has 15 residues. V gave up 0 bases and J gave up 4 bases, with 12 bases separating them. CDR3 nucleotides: TGTGCCATCAGTGAGTCGGGCAGGTCAAGCTATGGCTACACCTTC. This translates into CAISESGRSSYGYTF.

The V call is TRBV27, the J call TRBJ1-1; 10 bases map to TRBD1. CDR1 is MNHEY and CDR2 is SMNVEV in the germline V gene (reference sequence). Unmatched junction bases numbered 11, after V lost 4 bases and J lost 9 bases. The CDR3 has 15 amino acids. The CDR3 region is CASSSLRDRGSKAFF. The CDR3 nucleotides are TGTGCCAGCAGTTCCCTCCGGGACAGGGGAAGTAAAGCTTTCTTT.

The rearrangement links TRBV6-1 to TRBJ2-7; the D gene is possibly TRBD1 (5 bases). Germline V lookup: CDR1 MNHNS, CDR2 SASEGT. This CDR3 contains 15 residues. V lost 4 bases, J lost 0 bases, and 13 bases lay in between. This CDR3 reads CASSVFRQSSYEQYF. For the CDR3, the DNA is TGTGCCAGCAGTGTATTCCGACAGAGCTCCTACGAGCAGTACTTC.

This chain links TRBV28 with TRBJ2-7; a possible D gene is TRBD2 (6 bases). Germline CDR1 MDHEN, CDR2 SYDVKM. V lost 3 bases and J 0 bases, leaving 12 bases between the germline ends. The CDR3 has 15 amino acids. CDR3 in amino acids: CASSLRDWNSYEQYF. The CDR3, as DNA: TGTGCCAGCAGTTTGCGGGACTGGAACTCCTACGAGCAGTACTTC.

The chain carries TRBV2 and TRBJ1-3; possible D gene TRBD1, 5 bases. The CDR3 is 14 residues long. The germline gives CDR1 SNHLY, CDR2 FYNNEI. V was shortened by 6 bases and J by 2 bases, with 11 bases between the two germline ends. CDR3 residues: CASSPDRPGNTIYF. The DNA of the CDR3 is TGTGCCAGCAGCCCCGACAGACCTGGAAACACCATATATTTT.

CDR3 sequence reads: CAIQAPRNNEQFF. CDR3 DNA: TGTGCCATTCAGGCGCCCAGGAACAATGAGCAGTTCTTC. This rearrangement joins TRBV27 to TRBJ2-1, with unresolved D. The V gene lost 10 bases and the J gene lost 5 bases, with 15 bases spanning the gap. This CDR3 spans 13 amino acids. Germline CDR1 MNHEY, CDR2 SMNVEV (reference sequence).

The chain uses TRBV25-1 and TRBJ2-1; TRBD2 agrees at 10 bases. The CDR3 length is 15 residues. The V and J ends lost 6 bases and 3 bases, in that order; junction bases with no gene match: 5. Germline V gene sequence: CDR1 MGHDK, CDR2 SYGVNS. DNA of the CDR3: TGTGCCAGCAGCCCCTTAGCGGGGGGCTACAATGAGCAGTTCTTC. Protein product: CASSPLAGGYNEQFF. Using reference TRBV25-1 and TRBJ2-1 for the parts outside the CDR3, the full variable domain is EADIYQTPRYLVIGTGKKITLECSQTMGHDKMYWYQQDPGMELHLIHYSYGVNSTEKGDLSSESTVSRIRTEHFPLTLESARPSHTSQYLCASSPLAGGYNEQFFGPGTRLTVL.

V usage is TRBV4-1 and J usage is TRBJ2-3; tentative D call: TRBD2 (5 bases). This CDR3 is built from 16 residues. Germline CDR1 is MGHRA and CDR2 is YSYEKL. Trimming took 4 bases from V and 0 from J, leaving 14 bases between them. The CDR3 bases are TGCGCCAGCAGCCTCACAGCCGGGAAAAGCACAGATACGCAGTATTTT. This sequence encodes CASSLTAGKSTDTQYF.

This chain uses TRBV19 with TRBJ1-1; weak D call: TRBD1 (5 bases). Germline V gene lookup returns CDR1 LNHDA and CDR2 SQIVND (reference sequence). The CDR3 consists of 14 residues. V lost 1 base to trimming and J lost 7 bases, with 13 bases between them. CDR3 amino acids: CASSIGQGRGEAFF. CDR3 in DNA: TGTGCCAGTAGTATAGGGCAGGGAAGAGGTGAAGCTTTCTTT. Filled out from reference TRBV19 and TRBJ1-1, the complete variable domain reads DGGITQSPKYLFRKEGQNVTLSCEQNLNHDAMYWYRQDPGQGLRLIYYSQIVNDFQKGDIAEGYSVSREKKESFPLTVTSAQKNPTAFYLCASSIGQGRGEAFFGQGTRLTVV.

The CDR3 protein is CASSDGLTTSTDTQYF. CDR3 sequence (DNA): TGTGCCAGCAGCGACGGACTAACCACTAGCACAGATACGCAGTATTTT. The chain recombines TRBV9 with TRBJ2-3; weak D call: TRBD2 (6 bases). CDR3 length equals 16 residues. The V end lost 3 bases, the J end lost 0 bases, and 14 bases lay between the germline ends. Germline V lookup: CDR1 SGDLS, CDR2 YYNGEE.